The clone carrying this T cell receptor beta chain showed up many times. What it binds is not known. Germline CDR1 is SGHVS and CDR2 is FQNEAQ. The CDR3 loop spans 14 amino acids. V was pared by 4 bases and J by 2 bases, with 12 bases between. This record comes from a study of response to subunit inactivated influenza vaccine. Study findings and constraints: The study's authors posited that every seasonal influenza vaccination enlists few new T cells.

From the RT-PCR reads, TCRdb called clonotypes with MiXCR, one entry per CDR3 protein. The table lists some 480,000 distinct CDR3 sequences, over 9.5% of them singletons. The chain uses TRBV7-8 and TRBJ2-7; D may be TRBD1 (6 bases). This TCR was recovered from a middle-aged man who received an inactivated influenza vaccine. This sample comprised PBMCs from blood, obtained 45 days after vaccination. The CDR3 spells CASSSGQRPYEQYF. CDR3 nucleotides: TGTGCCAGCAGCTCAGGACAGCGGCCCTACGAGCAGTACTTC.